These 15 T cell receptor beta chains were all obtained from the same sample, sequenced in a study of PD-1 blockade in classical Hodgkin lymphoma. Sample time point: cycle 4 day 1 (C4D1), after less than seven weeks of nivolumab. All patients experienced relapse after autologous stem cell transplantation, and brentuximab vedotin exposure was variable. Negative selection with magnetic separation was used to purify CD4+ T cells from thawed PBMCs. Sequenced by immunoSEQ multiplex PCR; TCRdb stores in-frame clones only, minus some. The table shows under 20,000 clones, with 70% occurring only once. The sequencing here drew on CD4+ T cells from blood, taken before the fourth cycle of nivolumab. Receptors originate from a human donor with classical Hodgkin lymphoma.

The genes are TRBV2 and TRBJ2-7, with D perhaps TRBD1 (6 bases). Germline CDR1 and CDR2: SNHLY and FYNNEI. V lost 3 bases and J lost 3, with 12 bases in between. The length of the CDR3 is 14 residues. CDR3 amino acids: CASSDQGSFYEQYF. CDR3 nucleotides: TGTGCCAGCAGTGATCAGGGGTCGTTCTACGAGCAGTACTTC.

J is TRBJ2-3 and V is TRBV9; D is possibly TRBD2 (7 bases). V dropped 2 bases and J dropped 4 bases, with 17 bases sitting between them. The CDR3 sequence is 16 residues long. The germline V gene has CDR1 SGDLS and CDR2 YYNGEE. The DNA of the CDR3 is TGTGCCAGCAGCGTCCTTGGGGGGGGGCAAGCAGATACGCAGTATTTT. Translating it yields CASSVLGGGQADTQYF.

In its sample, this clone was seen a few times. This chain uses TRBV14 with TRBJ1-2; TRBD1 matches at 7 bases. Germline assignment: CDR1 SGHDN and CDR2 FVKESK. V lost 2 bases, J lost 6 bases, and 9 bases stayed unmatched. This CDR3 is 15 amino acids long. The chain's CDR3 is CASSQQTGTVDGYTF. The CDR3 nucleotides read TGTGCCAGCAGCCAACAAACCGGGACAGTTGATGGCTACACCTTC.

This chain connects TRBV7-2 to TRBJ1-3; D perhaps matches TRBD1 (5 bases). Germline loops: CDR1 SGHTA, CDR2 FQGNSA. This CDR3 is built from 15 residues. Trimming removed 5 bases from V and 1 base from J, with 12 bases in between. The CDR3 loop is CASSPDRGSGNTIYF. Written as DNA, the CDR3 is TGTGCCAGCAGCCCCGATCGGGGGTCTGGAAACACCATATATTTT.

The V gene is TRBV9, the J gene TRBJ2-5; 9 positions match TRBD1. CDR3 length: 16 residues. The germline V gene has CDR1 SGDLS and CDR2 YYNGEE. Trimming at V came to 0 bases and at J to 4 bases, leaving 7 bases not matched to a gene. This chain's CDR3 is CASSVATLTGGETQYF. As DNA, the CDR3 is TGTGCCAGCAGCGTAGCTACGTTGACAGGGGGAGAGACCCAGTACTTC.

The chain recombines TRBV4-1 with TRBJ2-7, with TRBD2 matching over 8 bases. CDR1 is MGHRA and CDR2 is YSYEKL in the germline V gene. Unmatched junction bases numbered 11, after V lost 6 bases and J lost 4 bases. The CDR3 has 15 amino acids. CDR3 protein: CASSYVSGAQYEQYF. CDR3 in DNA: TGCGCCAGCAGTTACGTTAGCGGGGCCCAATACGAGCAGTACTTC.

This clone has a handful of counts. Here the CDR3 DNA reads TGTGCCATTGGGACTAGCGGGGGGGCCGTCGAGCAGTACTTC. Translating it yields CAIGTSGGAVEQYF. V is TRBV10-3 and J is TRBJ2-7, with 16 bases that match TRBD2. J was trimmed by 6 bases and V by 9 bases; bases with no gene match: 5. The CDR3 is 14 amino acids. Germline V gene lookup returns CDR1 ENHRY and CDR2 SYGVKD.

This clone has a handful of counts. The CDR3 DNA is TGCGCCAGCAGCTTGGCCGGAGGGAGGTCTGAAGCTTTCTTT. It translates to CASSLAGGRSEAFF. The chain has TRBV5-1 and TRBJ1-1, with D hard to call. Germline CDR1 and CDR2: SGHRS and YFSETQ. This CDR3 has 14 residues. V was pared by 0 bases and J by 6 bases, with 12 bases between.

This clone came up a few times. This chain connects TRBV5-1 to TRBJ2-5, with 8 positions matching TRBD2. CDR1 and CDR2 from the germline V gene are SGHRS and YFSETQ. The V segment lost 0 bases and the J segment 2 bases; nucleotides outside the gene matches: 6. There are 16 residues in the CDR3. CDR3 sequence: CASSLVAGGTQETQYF. The CDR3 bases are TGCGCCAGCAGCTTGGTGGCGGGAGGTACACAAGAGACCCAGTACTTC.

The rearrangement uses TRBV2 and TRBJ1-3; 9 bases agree with TRBD1. The CDR3 covers 16 residues. Germline V gene sequence: CDR1 SNHLY, CDR2 FYNNEI. Trimming cost V 5 bases and J 4 bases; bases outside gene matches: 9. CDR3 loop: CASSPGIGTGGNTIYF. CDR3 DNA sequence: TGTGCCAGCAGTCCCGGAATCGGGACAGGGGGAAACACCATATATTTT.

The J gene is TRBJ2-7, the V gene TRBV5-1; no clear D. The ends were cut back, 3 bases at V and 0 bases at J, with 13 bases in the middle. The CDR3 has 15 residues. From germline, CDR1 is SGHRS and CDR2 YFSETQ. CDR3 in DNA: TGCGCCAGCAGCTCCTCGGTCCTCAGCTCCTACGAGCAGTACTTC. It translates to CASSSSVLSSYEQYF. The full variable domain, rest sourced from reference TRBV5-1 and TRBJ2-7, is KAGVTQTPRYLIKTRGQQVTLSCSPISGHRSVSWYQQTPGQGLQFLFEYFSETQRNKGNFPGRFSGRQFSNSRSEMNVSTLELGDSALYLCASSSSVLSSYEQYFGPGTRLTVT.

CDR3 coding DNA: TGTGCCAGTTTCTACAGGGAGAACACCGGGGAGCTGTTTTTT. Translating gives CASFYRENTGELFF. V is TRBV6-5 and J is TRBJ2-2; possibly TRBD1 for D (6 bases). CDR1 and CDR2 (germline): MNHEY, SVGAGI. V lost 9 bases to trimming and J lost 1 base, with 12 bases between them. CDR3 size: 14 residues.

This clone showed up just a few times. The chain joins TRBV5-8 to TRBJ2-7; 8 positions match TRBD1. J lost 2 bases, V lost 2 bases, and 15 bases had no gene match. From germline, CDR1 is SGHTS and CDR2 YDEGEE. The CDR3 is made up of 18 amino acids. The CDR3 DNA follows: TGTGCCAGCAGCTTCAGTCTGTCGCTTGGGACAGGTCCCTACGAGCAGTACTTC. Amino acids: CASSFSLSLGTGPYEQYF.

The chain uses TRBV5-4 and TRBJ2-5; perhaps TRBD1 as D (6 bases). V was pared by 6 bases and J by 9 bases, with 18 bases between. This CDR3 has 13 residues. Germline lookup yields CDR1 SGHNT and CDR2 YYREEE (reference sequence). As DNA, the CDR3 is TGTGCCAGCACCAAGACAGGTTTGGAGGCCCAGTACTTC. Protein sequence: CASTKTGLEAQYF.

The V gene is TRBV7-8, the J gene TRBJ1-1; 10 nucleotides align to TRBD1. CDR1 SGHVS and CDR2 FQNEAQ come from the germline V gene. The CDR3 length is 13 residues. The V and J ends lost 3 bases and 5 bases, in that order; junction bases with no gene match: 0. CDR3 sequence reads: CASSLGQGTEAFF. The CDR3 coding sequence is TGTGCCAGCAGCTTGGGACAGGGGACTGAAGCTTTCTTT.